This record looks at one T cell receptor beta chain sequence and its context. A few counts support this clonotype. Its cognate antigen has yet to be identified. No base-level quality is on record; no much larger clone is a single base apart. V and J are truncated by 5 bases and 2 bases respectively, leaving an intervening sequence of 7 bases. CDR1 and CDR2 are drawn from the germline V gene: SQVTM, ANQGSEA. The CDR3 numbers 11 residues from cysteine through phenylalanine. The sequence is cut down to CDR3 DNA, 33 bases in frame from base 1. Peripheral blood CD8+ and CD4+ T cells from healthy donors, Susac syndrome patients and multiple sclerosis patients were profiled using high-throughput TCR beta sequencing. Treatment-naive patients with stable or active relapsing-remitting disease fulfilling revised McDonald criteria were used as multiple sclerosis controls. Bulk CD8+ and CD4+ T cells were purified magnetically by negative isolation, whereas CD8+ TEMRA cells were enriched by FACS. Blood was collected in EDTA tubes and processed within 24 hours, with PBMCs isolated through density gradient centrifugation. PBMCs destined for TCR sequencing were cryopreserved in liquid nitrogen and later thawed in a 37 °C water bath. The sorted or isolated CD4+, CD8+ and CD8+ TEMRA cells reached a purity of at least 90%.

This sample was taken from a study of CD8 T cells in Susac syndrome (dated by TCRdb to between 2017 and 2020). Study-level background: Whether CD8+ T cell activation and differentiation in Susac syndrome was antigen driven was tested using repertoire sequencing. CD8+ T cell repertoire clonality was compared between 11 to 12 healthy donors, approximately 14 Susac syndrome patients and fewer than 19 multiple sclerosis patients. Findings and caveats that apply to the study as a whole: The TCR sequencing and HLA analysis was acknowledged to have included a relatively small number of individuals.

RNA was extracted using the RNeasy kit, and roughly 0.5 to 1 microgram was reverse transcribed with random hexamers. The immunoSEQ multiplex PCR assay, which covers 54 Vbeta and 13 Jbeta segments, was used to amplify TCR beta CDR3 regions. PCR amplification bias was corrected using a synthetic template baseline for primer optimization and computational correction. The authors processed their data as follows. Reads were annotated to V, D and J genes according to IMGT and were analyzed with immunoSEQ Analyzer, with only productive sequences retained. Clonality was computed as one minus Shannon entropy normalized by log2 of the number of productive unique sequences. For each patient and control, public and private clones were evaluated within the 100 most prevalent clones. Clones were defined as Susac-specific if absent from the healthy and MS cohorts, from roughly 1,100 published viral clones and from other ImmuneACCESS disease sequences. TCRdb took the public reads, trimmed them with fastp at Q25, ran MiXCR for clone calling and kept in-frame beta chains. Every entry covers one CDR3 protein and lists the most common genes and DNA from its rows. TCRdb's processing, not the authors', yielded these V and J calls. For this sample the table gives around 180,000 distinct CDR3 sequences, of which approximately 95% were detected only once. Roughly 0.16% of the sample comes from the top ten.

The V gene is TRBV29-1 and the J gene is TRBJ2-7; the D gene is perhaps TRBD1, from 5 matching bases. Sequencing was performed on CD8+ T cells from PBMCs. This sequence was found in a human donor with multiple sclerosis. The CDR3 reads CSVIRAYEQYF. The sequenced DNA is TGCAGCGTTATCAGGGCCTACGAGCAGTACTTC.